The 15 T cell receptor beta chains reported below all come from one sample, sequenced in a study of cytomegalovirus exposure and HLA in healthy donors. PCR used 60 Vbeta primers and 13 Jbeta primers. Clones were sequenced by immunoSEQ multiplex PCR, and TCRdb holds only the in-frame ones, with some missing. This table has more than 110,000 clones, around 81% appearing once. The sample taken for sequencing was PBMCs. The receptors originated from a male donor in good health and CMV-seronegative.

The chain has TRBV2 and TRBJ2-7, with 8 bases fitting TRBD2. V shed 7 bases, J shed 6 bases, and the junction held 14 bases outside the gene matches. Looked up from germline, CDR1 is SNHLY and CDR2 is FYNNEI. CDR3 length equals 15 residues. CDR3 sequence reads: CASIRAAGGGTEQYF. CDR3 coding DNA: TGTGCCAGCATTAGGGCCGCGGGAGGTGGGACCGAGCAGTACTTC.

The CDR3 loop is CASRYGTANTEAFF. The CDR3 DNA reads TGTGCCAGCAGATATGGGACAGCGAACACTGAAGCTTTCTTT. This chain uses TRBV28 with TRBJ1-1; 7 positions match TRBD1. The CDR3 has 14 residues. Germline assignment: CDR1 MDHEN and CDR2 SYDVKM. V trimming: 6 bases; J trimming: 1 base; junction bases outside the gene matches: 5.

J is TRBJ1-3 and V is TRBV13; D is undetermined. The CDR3 is made up of 15 amino acids. V dropped 0 bases and J dropped 0 bases, with 6 bases sitting between them. CDR1 and CDR2 (germline): PRHDT, FYEKMQ (reference sequence). In nucleotides, the CDR3 is TGTGCCAGCAGCTTAGGCCTCCGCTCTGGAAACACCATATATTTT. This gives the protein CASSLGLRSGNTIYF.

The chain is built from TRBV30 and TRBJ1-1; weak D call: TRBD1 (6 bases). This CDR3 contains 14 residues. The germline V gene has CDR1 GTSNPN and CDR2 SVGIG (reference sequence). V lost 6 bases to trimming and J lost 4 bases, with 18 bases between them. Here the CDR3 DNA reads TGTGCCTGCCGTGTTTCAGGGGCGATCACTGAAGCTTTCTTT. This sequence encodes CACRVSGAITEAFF.

The chain recombines TRBV2 with TRBJ2-7; 7 bases agree with TRBD2. This CDR3 region has 12 residues. Germline V gene lookup returns CDR1 SNHLY and CDR2 FYNNEI. V lost 5 bases, J lost 9 bases, and 7 bases stayed unmatched. Here the CDR3 DNA reads TGTGCCAGCAGTCAAGGACTAGACAGGCAGTACTTC. It translates to CASSQGLDRQYF.

The rearrangement links TRBV5-1 to TRBJ2-7; 9 bases are shared with TRBD2. V shed 5 bases, J shed 5 bases, and the junction held 5 bases outside the gene matches. Germline V gives CDR1 SGHRS, CDR2 YFSETQ. This CDR3 contains 13 residues. The CDR3 DNA sequence: TGCGCCAGCAGACCTAGCGGGATCCACGAGCAGTACTTC. It is translated as CASRPSGIHEQYF.

The chain links TRBV6-6 to TRBJ2-7; D may be TRBD1 (6 bases). Trimming shortened V by 6 bases and J by 3 bases, and 18 bases separated the two germline ends. Germline-derived CDR1 and CDR2 are MNHNY and SVGAGI (reference sequence). The CDR3 sequence is 15 residues long. The CDR3 nucleotides read TGTGCCAGCAGGAATGAAGGCCAGGGGTTCTACGAGCAGTACTTC. Amino acid sequence: CASRNEGQGFYEQYF.

The chain has TRBV30 and TRBJ2-3; D gene unclear. The germline V gene encodes CDR1 GTSNPN and CDR2 SVGIG (reference sequence). The germline V and J ends were trimmed by 2 bases and 2 bases, with 11 bases remaining between them. The CDR3 length is 14 residues. CDR3 sequence (DNA): TGTGCCTGGAGTTGGCAGATTTTCACAGATACGCAGTATTTT. It codes for CAWSWQIFTDTQYF.

The chain joins TRBV19 to TRBJ2-1; 7 bases match TRBD1. The junction had 4 bases not matched to a gene; V was cut back by 1 base and J by 1 base. CDR3 size: 16 residues. Germline values: CDR1 LNHDA, CDR2 SQIVND (reference sequence). The chain's CDR3 is CASSIAGGPSYNEQFF. The CDR3 DNA reads as TGTGCCAGTAGTATAGCAGGGGGTCCATCCTACAATGAGCAGTTCTTC.

This clone has just one count. The chain couples TRBV9 to TRBJ1-2; 7 bases match TRBD1. The CDR3 is made up of 14 amino acids. The J segment lost 5 bases and the V segment lost 3 bases, leaving 7 bases of the junction unmatched. Germline V CDR1 and CDR2: SGDLS, YYNGEE. The CDR3 DNA is TGTGCCAGCAGCGCAACCTCGACAGGGTATGGCTACACCTTC. Translation: CASSATSTGYGYTF.

V is TRBV7-2 and J is TRBJ2-7; tentative D call: TRBD2 (7 bases). The CDR3 loop spans 17 amino acids. V was clipped by 3 bases and J by 2 bases, with 20 bases between them. CDR1 SGHTA and CDR2 FQGNSA come from the germline V gene. This chain's CDR3 is CASSFSGLSGQTYEQYF. DNA of the CDR3: TGTGCCAGCAGCTTTAGCGGGCTGTCCGGACAGACCTACGAGCAGTACTTC.

This clone was observed a single time. V is TRBV18 and J is TRBJ2-7; maybe TRBD2 (5 bases). Trimming shortened V by 0 bases and J by 9 bases, and 12 bases separated the two germline ends. The CDR3 length is 13 residues. Germline CDR1 reads KGHSH; CDR2 reads LQKENI. The CDR3 sequence: CASSPPSTTRQYF. CDR3 nucleotides: TGTGCCAGCTCACCACCGTCGACTACCAGGCAGTACTTC.

The chain carries TRBV28 and TRBJ2-5; 10 nucleotides agree with TRBD1. The trim removed 5 bases at V and 0 bases at J, leaving 6 bases unmatched. This CDR3 has 16 amino acids. From germline, CDR1 is MDHEN and CDR2 SYDVKM. The CDR3 here is CASSGPGQGYQETQYF. For the CDR3, the DNA is TGTGCCAGCAGTGGCCCGGGACAGGGGTACCAAGAGACCCAGTACTTC.

The J gene is TRBJ2-1, the V gene TRBV6-6, with TRBD1 identical over 10 bases. This CDR3 region has 16 residues. From germline, CDR1 is MNHNY and CDR2 SVGAGI (reference sequence). J gave up 8 bases and V 5 bases, and 12 bases lay outside the gene matches. This CDR3 is CASSPLTGGVIDEQFF. CDR3 coding DNA: TGTGCCAGCAGTCCGCTGACAGGGGGCGTAATCGATGAGCAGTTCTTC.

The chain carries TRBV5-6 and TRBJ2-3; 10 nucleotides match TRBD2. V was pared by 5 bases and J by 2 bases, with 8 bases of the junction left unmatched. Germline CDR1 reads SGHDT; CDR2 reads YYEEEE. This CDR3 is 16 amino acids long. The CDR3: CASRSGLAVFTDTQYF. The CDR3 DNA sequence: TGTGCCAGCAGATCCGGACTAGCGGTTTTCACAGATACGCAGTATTTT.